This T cell receptor beta chain was retrieved from a study of OX40 agonist ivuxolimab in advanced cancers. Study as a whole: Patients were infused with ivuxolimab every 2 weeks at 0.01 to 10 mg/kg.

The protocol was immunoSEQ multiplex PCR, while the TCRdb copy is restricted to in-frame clones and leaves out a portion. In the table there are about 86,000 clones, nearly 90% of which are singletons. CDR1 is SGDLS and CDR2 is YYNGEE in the germline V gene. Deletions cut 4 bases from V and 5 bases from J, with 12 bases between. The CDR3 covers 13 residues. Concerning this clone: Its antigen is still unknown.

Overall study findings and caveats: Among some nonresponders, normalized T-cell clonal expansion was also low. CD4+ and CD8+ T cells in blood underwent clonal expansion by week 6 at 0.1 to 3.0 mg/kg.

The TCR originated in an adult with an advanced solid tumor such as melanoma, head and neck, liver or kidney cancer. The chain employs TRBV9 and TRBJ2-5, with D possibly being TRBD1 (7 bases). Material: CD4+ or CD8+ T cells sorted from blood, obtained in a trial of the OX40 agonist ivuxolimab. The CDR3: CASSSTGRETQYF. In DNA form, the CDR3 reads TGTGCCAGCAGCTCGACAGGGAGGGAGACCCAGTACTTC.